This T cell receptor (beta chain) was recovered during a study of cytomegalovirus exposure and HLA in healthy donors. The CDR3 spans 14 residues. Germline V gives CDR1 SEHNR, CDR2 FQNEAQ (reference sequence). V was trimmed by 3 bases and J by 1 base, leaving 7 bases between them. Whole-study findings and limits: An analysis was carried out at a later point. It showed that HLA-associated TCR beta chains were more clonally expanded than equally common non-associated chains. Investigators reported over 150 TCR beta chains as tied to cytomegalovirus.

The PCR used 60 Vbeta and 13 Jbeta primers. Generated by immunoSEQ multiplex PCR, the TCRdb table keeps only in-frame clones and is missing some. The sample has 100,000 to 150,000 clones, 65% to 75% seen once. With regard to this clone: Its matching antigen is unknown.

The chain is built from TRBV7-9 and TRBJ1-3, with a tentative D call TRBD1 (5 bases). Sequencing input: PBMCs. The TCR originated in a woman between 50 and 59 years old in good health and CMV-seropositive. CDR3 protein: CASSLGGSGNTIYF. The CDR3 bases are TGTGCCAGCAGCTTGGGGGGATCTGGAAACACCATATATTTT.